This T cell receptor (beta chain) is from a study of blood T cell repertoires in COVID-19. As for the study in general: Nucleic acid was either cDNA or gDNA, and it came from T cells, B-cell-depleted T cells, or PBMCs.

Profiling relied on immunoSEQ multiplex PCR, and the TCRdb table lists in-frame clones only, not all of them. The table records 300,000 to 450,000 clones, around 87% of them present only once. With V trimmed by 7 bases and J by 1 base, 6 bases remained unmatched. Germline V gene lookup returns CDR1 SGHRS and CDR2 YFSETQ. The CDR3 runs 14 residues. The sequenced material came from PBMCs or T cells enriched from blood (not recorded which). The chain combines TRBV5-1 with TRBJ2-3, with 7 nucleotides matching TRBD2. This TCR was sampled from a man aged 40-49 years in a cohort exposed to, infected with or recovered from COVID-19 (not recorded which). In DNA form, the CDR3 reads TGCGCCAGCGGGAGGGACCCTCGCACAGATACGCAGTATTTT. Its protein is CASGRDPRTDTQYF.